Listed here are 20 T cell receptor beta chains from one sample, sequenced in a study of OX40 agonist ivuxolimab in advanced cancers. The assay was immunoSEQ multiplex PCR, and TCRdb's table has in-frame clones only and misses some. The sample includes about 22,000 clones, roughly 90% of them seen just once. The material sequenced was CD4+ or CD8+ T cells sorted from blood, taken in a trial of the OX40 agonist ivuxolimab. These receptors all stem from an adult with an advanced solid tumor such as melanoma, head and neck, liver or kidney cancer.

The chain joins TRBV30 to TRBJ1-1, with TRBD1 matching over 9 bases. After removal of 5 bases from V and 1 base from J, the junction contained 5 bases not matched to a gene. The CDR3 is made up of 14 amino acids. Germline CDR1 reads GTSNPN; CDR2 reads SVGIG (reference sequence). CDR3 residues: CAWGGQGKNTEAFF. CDR3 in DNA: TGTGCCTGGGGAGGACAGGGGAAGAACACTGAAGCTTTCTTT.

This chain joins TRBV5-4 and TRBJ2-2; D is possibly TRBD1 (5 bases). This CDR3 has 16 residues. Deletions cut 0 bases from V and 3 bases from J, with 12 bases between. CDR1 and CDR2 (germline): SGHNT, YYREEE (reference sequence). The chain's CDR3 is CASSLAVQEDTGELFF. CDR3 sequence (DNA): TGTGCCAGCAGCTTGGCCGTACAGGAAGACACCGGGGAGCTGTTTTTT.

This clone was observed a single time. This chain links TRBV7-6 with TRBJ2-7, with no clear D. Trimming took off 5 bases at V and 4 bases at J, with 12 bases between the two ends. The V gene's germline CDR1 is SGHVS and CDR2 FNYEAQ. CDR3 size: 13 residues. CDR3 sequence (DNA): TGTGCCAGCAGCCGTGGTTCCCGATACGAGCAGTACTTC. It codes for CASSRGSRYEQYF.

This chain links TRBV5-8 with TRBJ2-5; D is perhaps TRBD2 (5 bases). V dropped 0 bases and J dropped 3 bases, with 9 bases sitting between them. Germline values: CDR1 SGHTS, CDR2 YDEGEE. This CDR3 region has 14 residues. The CDR3 reads CASSLVPGKETQYF. The CDR3 bases are TGTGCCAGCAGCTTGGTTCCGGGGAAAGAGACCCAGTACTTC.

With respect to this clone: One junction end disagrees with the germline gene, perhaps due to a read error. The chain carries TRBV7-3 and TRBJ1-3; D is perhaps TRBD1 (5 bases). Looked up from germline, CDR1 is SGHTA and CDR2 is FQGTGA. CDR3 size: 15 residues. CDR3 DNA sequence: TGTGTCAGCAGCTTAAGCGGGGGATTTGGAAACACCATATATTTT. This gives the protein CVSSLSGGFGNTIYF.

This CDR3 is CASSGGVHPFVAFF. DNA for the CDR3: TGTGCCAGCAGTGGGGGCGTTCACCCCTTCGTTGCTTTCTTT. This chain joins TRBV2 and TRBJ1-1; tentative D call: TRBD1 (5 bases). The germline V and J ends were trimmed by 4 bases and 11 bases, with 20 bases remaining between them. CDR1 is SNHLY, CDR2 FYNNEI, per germline. The CDR3 runs to 14 residues. The full variable domain, in which reference TRBV2 and TRBJ1-1 provide the parts outside the CDR3, is EPEVTQTPSHQVTQMGQEVILRCVPISNHLYFYWYRQILGQKVEFLVSFYNNEISEKSEIFDDQFSVERPDGSNFTLKIRSTKLEDSAMYFCASSGGVHPFVAFFGQGTRLTVV.

The chain links TRBV10-3 to TRBJ1-2; possible D gene TRBD1, 5 bases. This CDR3 has 14 residues. V dropped 2 bases and J dropped 2 bases, with 9 bases sitting between them. CDR1 is ENHRY and CDR2 is SYGVKD in the germline V gene. The CDR3 region has the DNA TGTGCCATCAGTGAGGGTCGGGGGAACTATGGCTACACCTTC. Amino acid sequence: CAISEGRGNYGYTF.

The V gene is TRBV30, the J gene TRBJ1-5; a possible D gene is TRBD1 (5 bases). Germline V gene lookup returns CDR1 GTSNPN and CDR2 SVGIG (reference sequence). V was shortened by 2 bases and J by 3 bases, with 8 bases between the two germline ends. The CDR3 is made up of 13 amino acids. CDR3 sequence reads: CAWSMTDNQPQHF. The CDR3, as DNA: TGTGCCTGGAGTATGACAGACAATCAGCCCCAGCATTTT.

CDR3 coding DNA: TGCGCCAGCAGCCAAGGGGGGACGGGAGATACGCAGTATTTT. Its protein is CASSQGGTGDTQYF. J is TRBJ2-3 and V is TRBV4-3; either TRBD1 or TRBD2 may fit D (5 bases each). The V and J ends lost 1 base and 5 bases respectively, with 10 bases between them. Looked up from germline, CDR1 is LGHNA and CDR2 is YSLEER. This CDR3 has 14 residues.

J is TRBJ1-2 and V is TRBV19; 7 bases line up with TRBD1. V gave up 0 bases and J gave up 4 bases; unmatched junction bases: 8. In germline, CDR1 is LNHDA, CDR2 SQIVND (reference sequence). This CDR3 contains 16 residues. As DNA, the CDR3 is TGTGCCAGTAGTATAGATAAGAGGGGGACAGTCTATGGCTACACCTTC. Amino acid sequence: CASSIDKRGTVYGYTF.

V usage is TRBV7-3 and J usage is TRBJ2-2; 8 nucleotides agree with TRBD2. Trimming took 3 bases from V and 6 from J; bases not matched to a gene: 6. This CDR3 spans 15 amino acids. CDR1 and CDR2 from the germline V gene are SGHTA and FQGTGA. The CDR3 nucleotides are TGTGCCAGCAGCTTCTCGGGAGGGCCGTCCGGGGAGCTGTTTTTT. It is translated as CASSFSGGPSGELFF.

V gene TRBV6-5 combines with J gene TRBJ2-6; no clear D gene. The germline V gene has CDR1 MNHEY and CDR2 SVGAGI. This CDR3 is 12 amino acids long. The V end was cut by 6 bases, the J end by 5 bases, with 5 bases between. The DNA for the CDR3 is TGTGCCAGCAGCCCGCGGGCCAACGTCCTGACTTTC. This translates into CASSPRANVLTF.

This chain uses TRBV7-6 with TRBJ1-1; a possible D gene is TRBD1 (5 bases). The germline gives CDR1 SGHVS, CDR2 FNYEAQ. V was pared by 0 bases and J by 1 base, with 9 bases between. CDR3 size: 15 residues. The CDR3 sequence is CASSLAGGTNTEAFF. CDR3 DNA sequence: TGTGCCAGCAGCTTAGCGGGGGGGACGAACACTGAAGCTTTCTTT.

This clone was observed a single time. The V call is TRBV7-2, the J call TRBJ2-7; the match to TRBD1 covers 9 bases. Trimming removed 7 bases from V and 3 bases from J; junction bases left unmatched: 10. CDR3 length equals 15 residues. Germline CDR1 and CDR2: SGHTA and FQGNSA. CDR3 in DNA: TGTGCCAGCAAAAAACCCGGGACAGGGTACTACGAGCAGTACTTC. Amino acid sequence: CASKKPGTGYYEQYF.

The rearrangement uses TRBV7-3 and TRBJ1-1, with 8 positions matching TRBD1. The CDR3 is 14 residues long. Germline V gene sequence: CDR1 SGHTA, CDR2 FQGTGA. The ends lost 7 bases at V and 1 base at J; junction bases unmatched: 5. The CDR3 coding sequence is TGTGCCAGCAAAACGACAGGGGAGAACACTGAAGCTTTCTTT. The encoded protein is CASKTTGENTEAFF.

This clone was picked up a small number of times. The chain links TRBV27 to TRBJ2-2, with 7 bases matching TRBD2. V gave up 2 bases and J gave up 6 bases; unmatched junction bases: 3. This CDR3 comprises 14 residues. Per the germline V gene, CDR1 is MNHEY and CDR2 is SMNVEV (reference sequence). The CDR3 here is CASSLAGAPGELFF. The CDR3 DNA sequence: TGTGCCAGCAGTTTAGCGGGAGCCCCCGGGGAGCTGTTTTTT.

V gene TRBV28 combines with J gene TRBJ2-1; possible D gene TRBD1, 6 bases. Trimming removed 2 bases at V and 1 base at J, with 12 bases between. CDR3 length: 16 amino acids. Germline V lookup: CDR1 MDHEN, CDR2 SYDVKM. For the CDR3, the DNA is TGTGCCAGCAGTTTAATAGGGGGTGGATCCTACAATGAGCAGTTCTTC. Translating gives CASSLIGGGSYNEQFF.

V gene TRBV7-3 combines with J gene TRBJ1-5; tentative D call: TRBD1 (6 bases). Germline assignment: CDR1 SGHTA and CDR2 FQGTGA. V dropped 8 bases and J dropped 11 bases, with 37 bases sitting between them. The CDR3 has 19 residues. The CDR3: CASGTCSGWGRGWKGAQHF. CDR3 DNA sequence: TGTGCCAGCGGGACCTGCAGTGGATGGGGTCGGGGTTGGAAGGGGGCCCAGCATTTT.

CDR3 sequence reads: CASSRTGVRIEAFF. The CDR3 DNA reads TGTGCCAGCAGTCGGACAGGGGTGCGGATTGAAGCTTTCTTT. The chain joins TRBV27 to TRBJ1-1, with TRBD1 matching over 9 bases. Germline V gives CDR1 MNHEY, CDR2 SMNVEV (reference sequence). The CDR3 is 14 amino acids. J gave up 7 bases and V 5 bases, and 8 bases lay outside the gene matches.

The gene calls are TRBV6-4 and TRBJ2-1; tentative D call: TRBD2 (5 bases). The length of the CDR3 is 13 residues. Between the trimmed V and J ends, which lost 3 bases and 5 bases, there was a span of 8 bases. Germline V gives CDR1 MRHNA, CDR2 SNTAGT. The CDR3 DNA is TGTGCCAGCAGTGAACTAGACAACAATGAGCAGTTCTTC. Its protein product is CASSELDNNEQFF.